This entry is about one T cell receptor beta chain. No antigen is known for it. Base qualities were left out, and no much larger clone turns up one base away. These data belong to a study of CD4+ T cells in melanoma (dated by TCRdb to between 2021 and 2024). With respect to the entire study: The study investigated neoantigen-specific CD4+ T cells in human melanoma.

Results the study describes overall, beyond this receptor: Neoantigen-specific CD4+ T cells in melanoma were reported to have a range of differentiation states. The report described a correlation between neoantigen-specific CD4+ T cells and the function of CD8+ T cells, macrophages and B cells.

Library creation used the immunoSEQ multiplex PCR assay. TCRdb provides this immuneACCESS table in a form limited to in-frame rearrangements. Some clones are lacking; in checked studies, under half of them reflect an unresolved V gene, and why the rest are absent is not known. This sample lists about 21,000 clones; about 77% were detected once. Of the sample, 9.7% falls within the top ten clones. The donors were melanoma patients. The germline V gene specifies SGHDN as CDR1 and FVKESK as CDR2. Trimmed from V: 2 bases; trimmed from J: 8 bases; junction bases lacking a gene match: 9. The CDR3 goes from the cysteine to the phenylalanine over 15 residues. CDR3 DNA is the only sequence kept; it has 45 bases, read in frame from the first base.

Rearrangement joined TRBV14 to TRBJ1-2; 9 bases in between match TRBD1. The receptor was isolated from a human donor with melanoma. The CDR3 loop reads CASSQHRTGDKGYTF. The nucleotide sequence is TGTGCCAGCAGCCAACATCGGACAGGGGATAAGGGCTACACCTTC.